Sequencing of this T cell receptor beta chain was carried out in a study of blood T cell repertoires in COVID-19. Study in general: The analysed material was cDNA or gDNA that came from T cells, B-cell-depleted T cells, or PBMCs.

This CDR3 is 14 amino acids long. Germline CDR1 is SGHVS and CDR2 is FNYEAQ. The germline V and J ends were trimmed by 5 bases and 5 bases, with 15 bases remaining between them. Assay used: immunoSEQ multiplex PCR; TCRdb lists only in-frame clones, some missing. The table shows 150,000 or so clones, with roughly four fifths occurring only once. This sequence joins TRBV7-6 and TRBJ2-5, with D maybe TRBD2 (5 bases). This clonotype originated in a woman aged 55-70 years with acute or convalescent COVID-19. Sequencing was carried out using peripheral blood. Here the CDR3 DNA reads TGTGCCAGCAGCATAGGTGGCAGGAGGGAGACCCAGTACTTC. Protein product: CASSIGGRRETQYF.